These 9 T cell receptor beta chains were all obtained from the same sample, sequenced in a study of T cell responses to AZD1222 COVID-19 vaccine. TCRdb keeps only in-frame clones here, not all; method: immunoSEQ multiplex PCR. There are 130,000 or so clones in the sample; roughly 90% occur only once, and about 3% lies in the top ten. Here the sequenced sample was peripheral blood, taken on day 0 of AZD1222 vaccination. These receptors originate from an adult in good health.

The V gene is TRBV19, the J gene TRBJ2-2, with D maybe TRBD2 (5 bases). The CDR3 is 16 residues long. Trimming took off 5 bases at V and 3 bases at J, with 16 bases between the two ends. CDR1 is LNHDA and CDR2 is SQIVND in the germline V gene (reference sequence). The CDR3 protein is CASSASGFRDTGELFF. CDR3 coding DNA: TGTGCCAGTAGTGCCTCGGGATTCCGAGACACCGGGGAGCTGTTTTTT.

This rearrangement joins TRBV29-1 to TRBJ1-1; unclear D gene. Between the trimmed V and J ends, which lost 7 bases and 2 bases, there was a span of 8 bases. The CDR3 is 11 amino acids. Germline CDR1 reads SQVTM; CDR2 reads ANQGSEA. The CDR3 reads CSGGSNTEAFF. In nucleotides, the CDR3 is TGCAGCGGTGGGAGTAACACTGAAGCTTTCTTT.

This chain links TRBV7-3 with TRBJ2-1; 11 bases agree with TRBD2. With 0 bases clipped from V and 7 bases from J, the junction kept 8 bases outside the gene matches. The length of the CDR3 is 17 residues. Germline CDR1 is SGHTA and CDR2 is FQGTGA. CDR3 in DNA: TGTGCCAGCAGCTTAACCGGACTAGCGGGCGAAAGGAATGAGCAGTTCTTC. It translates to CASSLTGLAGERNEQFF.

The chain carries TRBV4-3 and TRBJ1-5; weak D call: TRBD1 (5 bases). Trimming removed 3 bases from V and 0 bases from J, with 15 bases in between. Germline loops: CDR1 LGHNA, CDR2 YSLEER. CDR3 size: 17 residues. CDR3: CASSQGVGHLSNQPQHF. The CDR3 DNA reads TGCGCCAGCAGCCAGGGAGTCGGACACCTTAGCAATCAGCCCCAGCATTTT.

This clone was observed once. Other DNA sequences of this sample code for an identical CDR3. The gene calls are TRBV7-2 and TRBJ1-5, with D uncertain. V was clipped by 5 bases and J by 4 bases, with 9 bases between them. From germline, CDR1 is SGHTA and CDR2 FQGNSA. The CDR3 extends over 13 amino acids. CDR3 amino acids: CASSVGRNQPQHF. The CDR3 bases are TGTGCCAGCAGCGTAGGCAGAAATCAGCCCCAGCATTTT.

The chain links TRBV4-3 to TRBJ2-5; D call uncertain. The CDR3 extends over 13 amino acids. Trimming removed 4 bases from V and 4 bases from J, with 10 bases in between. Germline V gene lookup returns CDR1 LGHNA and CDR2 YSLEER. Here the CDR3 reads CASSRLTGETQYF. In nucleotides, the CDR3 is TGCGCCAGCAGCCGCCTTACGGGAGAGACCCAGTACTTC.

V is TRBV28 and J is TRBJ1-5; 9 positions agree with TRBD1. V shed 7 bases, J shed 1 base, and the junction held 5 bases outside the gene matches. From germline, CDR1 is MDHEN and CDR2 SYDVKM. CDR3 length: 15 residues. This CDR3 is CASTYRGLSNQPQHF. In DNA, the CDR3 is TGTGCCAGCACATACAGGGGGCTGAGCAATCAGCCCCAGCATTTT.

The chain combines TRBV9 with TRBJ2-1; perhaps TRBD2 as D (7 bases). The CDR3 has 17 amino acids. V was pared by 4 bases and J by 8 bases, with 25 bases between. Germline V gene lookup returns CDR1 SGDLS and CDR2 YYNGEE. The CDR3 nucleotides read TGTGCCAGCAGCCCAAAGGGGAGGGACACCCCGTGGGATGAGCAGTTCTTC. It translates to CASSPKGRDTPWDEQFF.

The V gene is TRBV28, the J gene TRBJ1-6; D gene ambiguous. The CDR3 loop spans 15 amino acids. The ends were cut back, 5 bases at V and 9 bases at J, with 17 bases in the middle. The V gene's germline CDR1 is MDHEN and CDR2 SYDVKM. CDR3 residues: CASSPRTGPGSPLHF. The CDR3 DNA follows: TGTGCCAGCAGTCCCCGGACGGGTCCGGGTTCACCCCTCCACTTT.